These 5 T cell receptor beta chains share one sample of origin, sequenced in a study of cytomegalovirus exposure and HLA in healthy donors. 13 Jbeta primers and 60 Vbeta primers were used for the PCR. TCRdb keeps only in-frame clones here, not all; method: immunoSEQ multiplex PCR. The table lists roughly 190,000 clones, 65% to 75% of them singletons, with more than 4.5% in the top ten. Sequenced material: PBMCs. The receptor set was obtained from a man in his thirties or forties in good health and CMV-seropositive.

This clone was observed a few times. CDR3 in amino acids: CASSVEAARAGSEQFF. In nucleotides, the CDR3 is TGTGCCAGCAGCGTAGAAGCCGCACGAGCGGGAAGTGAGCAGTTCTTC. The V call is TRBV9, the J call TRBJ2-1; 7 bases are shared with TRBD2. Germline loops: CDR1 SGDLS, CDR2 YYNGEE. With V trimmed by 0 bases and J by 9 bases, 12 bases remained unmatched. CDR3 size: 16 residues.

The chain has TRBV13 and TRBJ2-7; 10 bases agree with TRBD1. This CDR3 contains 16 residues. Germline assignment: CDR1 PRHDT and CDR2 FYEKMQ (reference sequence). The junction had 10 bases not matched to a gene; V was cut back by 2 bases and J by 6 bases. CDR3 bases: TGTGCCAGCAGCTTAATGGTGGGACAGGGGAGAGGCGAGCAGTACTTC. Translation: CASSLMVGQGRGEQYF.

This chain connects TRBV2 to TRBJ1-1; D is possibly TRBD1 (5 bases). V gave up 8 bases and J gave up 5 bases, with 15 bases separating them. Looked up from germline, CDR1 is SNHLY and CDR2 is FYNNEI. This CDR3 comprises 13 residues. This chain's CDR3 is CASGVVQETEAFF. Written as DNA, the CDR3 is TGTGCCAGCGGAGTGGTACAGGAGACTGAAGCTTTCTTT.

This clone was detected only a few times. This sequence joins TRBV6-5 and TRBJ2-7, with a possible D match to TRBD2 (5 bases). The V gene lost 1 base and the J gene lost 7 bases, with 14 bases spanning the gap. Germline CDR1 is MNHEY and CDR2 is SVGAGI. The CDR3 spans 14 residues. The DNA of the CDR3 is TGTGCCAGCAGTTACTATCTAGGATCGGGGGAGCAGTACTTC. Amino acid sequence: CASSYYLGSGEQYF.

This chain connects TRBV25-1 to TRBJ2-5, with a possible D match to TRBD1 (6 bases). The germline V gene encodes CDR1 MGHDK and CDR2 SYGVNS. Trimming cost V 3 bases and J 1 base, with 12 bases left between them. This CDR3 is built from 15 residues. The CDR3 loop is CASSEAAGAQETQYF. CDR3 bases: TGTGCCAGCAGTGAGGCGGCAGGGGCCCAAGAGACCCAGTACTTC.